A selection of T cell receptor beta chains follows, all from one sample in a study of neurological immune-mediated disorders. TCRdb redid the calling of the 5' RACE reads with MiXCR, one entry per CDR3 protein. This table holds 55,000 to 65,000 distinct CDR3 sequences, approximately 3.7% found once. The sample taken for sequencing was PBMCs. Source of these receptors: a woman aged 50 to 60 with multiple sclerosis. Both conserved end residues are part of each CDR3. Each record gives: J gene, V gene, D gene, clone size, CDR3 protein, CDR3 DNA. A D gene is named only where the DNA matches it firmly. Not all rows give a size; the values are once, few, many and, for expanded clones, a class.

j_gene: TRBJ2-7; v_gene: TRBV4-2; d_gene: TRBD1; abundance: many; CDR3aa: CASSQGQGGEQYF; CDR3nt: TGTGCCAGCAGCCAAGGACAGGGTGGCGAGCAGTACTTC
j_gene: TRBJ1-1; v_gene: TRBV20-1; d_gene: TRBD1; abundance: many; CDR3aa: CSARERDRQGEAFF; CDR3nt: TGCAGTGCTAGAGAGCGGGACAGGCAAGGTGAAGCTTTCTTT
j_gene: TRBJ2-7; v_gene: TRBV7-2; d_gene: -; abundance: many; CDR3aa: CASTPSYEQYF; CDR3nt: TGTGCCAGCACGCCTAGCTACGAGCAGTACTTC
j_gene: TRBJ2-1; v_gene: TRBV20-1; d_gene: -; abundance: many; CDR3aa: CSARGAYPREQFF; CDR3nt: TGCAGTGCTAGAGGGGCCTACCCAAGGGAGCAGTTCTTC
j_gene: TRBJ2-4; v_gene: TRBV24-1; d_gene: -; abundance: many; CDR3aa: CATSDGGPLAKNIQYF; CDR3nt: TGTGCCACCAGTGATGGGGGTCCGTTAGCCAAAAACATTCAGTACTTC
j_gene: TRBJ2-1; v_gene: TRBV4-3; d_gene: -; abundance: many; CDR3aa: CASSQVYVSSYNEQFF; CDR3nt: TGCGCCAGCAGCCAAGTGTACGTGAGCTCCTACAATGAGCAGTTCTTC
j_gene: TRBJ1-6; v_gene: TRBV2; d_gene: TRBD1; abundance: many; CDR3aa: CASNLGTGGYNSPLHF; CDR3nt: TGTGCCAGCAACCTGGGGACAGGGGGATATAATTCACCCCTCCACTTT
j_gene: TRBJ1-3; v_gene: TRBV2; d_gene: TRBD1; abundance: few; CDR3aa: CASRYRQGTSGNTIYF; CDR3nt: TGTGCCAGCAGGTATAGACAGGGGACCTCTGGAAACACCATATATTTT
j_gene: TRBJ1-5; v_gene: TRBV12-3/TRBV12-4; d_gene: -; abundance: few; CDR3aa: CASSFGGMTSNQPQHF; CDR3nt: TGTGCCAGCAGTTTTGGAGGGATGACTAGCAATCAGCCCCAGCATTTT
j_gene: TRBJ1-2; v_gene: TRBV5-1; d_gene: TRBD1; abundance: many; CDR3aa: CASSLAGTGSYGYTF; CDR3nt: TGCGCCAGCAGCTTGGCCGGGACAGGGAGCTATGGCTACACCTTC
j_gene: TRBJ1-4; v_gene: TRBV5-1; d_gene: -; abundance: many; CDR3aa: CASSLVGFEEKLFF; CDR3nt: TGCGCCAGCAGCTTGGTTGGCTTCGAGGAAAAACTGTTTTTT
j_gene: TRBJ2-3; v_gene: TRBV12-3/TRBV12-4; d_gene: TRBD2; abundance: -; CDR3aa: CASSFVAGGPGDTQYF; CDR3nt: TGTGCCAGCAGTTTTGTAGCGGGAGGGCCTGGAGATACGCAGTATTTT
j_gene: TRBJ1-1; v_gene: TRBV20-1; d_gene: -; abundance: few; CDR3aa: CSAARGVRANTEAFF; CDR3nt: TGCAGTGCCGCCCGGGGGGTACGGGCGAACACTGAAGCTTTCTTT
j_gene: TRBJ2-2; v_gene: TRBV6-1; d_gene: -; abundance: many; CDR3aa: CASSALSYTGELFF; CDR3nt: TGTGCCAGCAGTGCGCTCAGTTACACCGGGGAGCTGTTTTTT
j_gene: TRBJ2-1; v_gene: TRBV10-2; d_gene: -; abundance: many; CDR3aa: CASSRGWGDEQFF; CDR3nt: TGCGCCAGCAGCCGGGGCTGGGGGGATGAGCAGTTCTTC
j_gene: TRBJ2-5; v_gene: TRBV7-2; d_gene: -; abundance: many; CDR3aa: CASSHYLETQYF; CDR3nt: TGTGCCAGCAGCCACTATTTGGAGACCCAGTACTTC
j_gene: TRBJ2-6; v_gene: TRBV10-3; d_gene: -; abundance: many; CDR3aa: CAIKAFGSGPSTVLTF; CDR3nt: TGTGCCATCAAGGCTTTTGGAAGCGGGCCCTCCACCGTCCTGACTTTC
j_gene: TRBJ2-3; v_gene: TRBV4-2; d_gene: -; abundance: many; CDR3aa: CASSQEGGGGTDTQYF; CDR3nt: TGTGCCAGCAGCCAAGAGGGCGGAGGGGGCACAGATACGCAGTATTTT
j_gene: TRBJ2-2; v_gene: TRBV3-1; d_gene: TRBD1; abundance: many; CDR3aa: CASSQGVQGVTGELFF; CDR3nt: TGTGCCAGCAGCCAAGGAGTTCAGGGGGTTACCGGGGAGCTGTTTTTT
j_gene: TRBJ1-1; v_gene: TRBV20-1; d_gene: TRBD1; abundance: many; CDR3aa: CSAPPGQGAFF; CDR3nt: TGCAGTGCCCCTCCGGGACAGGGAGCTTTCTTT
j_gene: TRBJ2-1; v_gene: TRBV5-6; d_gene: -; abundance: many; CDR3aa: CASSLGPLYNEQFF; CDR3nt: TGTGCCAGCAGCTTGGGACCCCTCTACAATGAGCAGTTCTTC
j_gene: TRBJ1-1; v_gene: TRBV11-2; d_gene: -; abundance: many; CDR3aa: CASSSPGLRTEAFF; CDR3nt: TGTGCCAGCAGCTCACCGGGACTTCGAACTGAAGCTTTCTTT
j_gene: TRBJ1-5; v_gene: TRBV20-1; d_gene: TRBD1; abundance: many; CDR3aa: CSAFTGEGQPQHF; CDR3nt: TGCAGTGCTTTTACAGGGGAGGGTCAGCCCCAGCATTTT
j_gene: TRBJ1-4; v_gene: TRBV27; d_gene: -; abundance: many; CDR3aa: CASSLWATNEKLFF; CDR3nt: TGTGCCAGCAGTTTATGGGCAACTAATGAAAAACTGTTTTTT